The 3 T cell receptor beta chains below all came from one sample that was sequenced in a study of CXCR3-negative and CXCR3-positive naive CD8 T cells. Whole-study findings and limits: The study found more hydrophobic TRB CDR3s in CXCR3-positive naive cells than in CXCR3-negative naive cells.

For these receptors, no antigen is known. The study made its TRB cDNA libraries by 5' RACE, adding UMI labels. TCRdb reprocessed the 5' RACE reads; each CDR3 protein has one entry and no DNA is given. The specimen's table records approximately 130,000 distinct CDR3 sequences. Sequences were obtained from naive CXCR3+ CD8+ T cells from blood. As for subset: CD45RO-CCR7+CD27+CD95- naive CD8+ T cells expressing CXCR3 (TNR3+). All receptors derive from a human donor in good health. Some clones in this sample may be carry-over from other donors' samples.

The chain combines TRBV28 with TRBJ1-1; TCRdb names TRBD1, which stays unverified in the absence of DNA. The CDR3 is 14 amino acids. Germline V gene sequence: CDR1 MDHEN, CDR2 SYDVKM. The CDR3 sequence is CASSFSTGAGEAFF.

This rearrangement joins TRBV9 to TRBJ2-2. CDR3 size: 15 residues. Germline-derived CDR1 and CDR2 are SGDLS and YYNGEE. The chain's CDR3 is CASSVEVVDTGELFF.

This chain uses TRBV29-1 with TRBJ2-2; as DNA is missing, the TRBD1 call by TCRdb cannot be tested. Germline CDR1 and CDR2: SQVTM and ANQGSEA. The CDR3 covers 13 residues. The CDR3 reads CSIRDSQAGELFF.